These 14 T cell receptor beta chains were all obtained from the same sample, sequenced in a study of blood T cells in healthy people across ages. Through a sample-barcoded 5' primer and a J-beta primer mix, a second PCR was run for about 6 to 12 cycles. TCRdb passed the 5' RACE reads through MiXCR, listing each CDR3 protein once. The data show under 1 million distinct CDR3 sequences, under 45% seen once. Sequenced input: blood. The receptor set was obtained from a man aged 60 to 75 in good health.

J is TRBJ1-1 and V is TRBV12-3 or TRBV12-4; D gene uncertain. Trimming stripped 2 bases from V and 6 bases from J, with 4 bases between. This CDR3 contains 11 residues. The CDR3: CASSLSAEAFF. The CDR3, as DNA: TGTGCCAGCAGTTTATCGGCTGAAGCTTTCTTT.

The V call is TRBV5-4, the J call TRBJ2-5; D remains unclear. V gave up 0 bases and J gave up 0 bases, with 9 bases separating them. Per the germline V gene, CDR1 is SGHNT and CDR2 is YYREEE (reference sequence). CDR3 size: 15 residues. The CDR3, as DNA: TGTGCCAGCAGCTTGGTCGGACGAAACCAAGAGACCCAGTACTTC. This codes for CASSLVGRNQETQYF.

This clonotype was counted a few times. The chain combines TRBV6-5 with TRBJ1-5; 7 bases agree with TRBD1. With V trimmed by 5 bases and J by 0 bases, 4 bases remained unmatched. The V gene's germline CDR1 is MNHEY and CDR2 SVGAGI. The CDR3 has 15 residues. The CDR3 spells CASSQQGYSNQPQHF. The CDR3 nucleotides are TGTGCCAGCAGTCAACAGGGGTATAGCAATCAGCCCCAGCATTTT.

The DNA for the CDR3 is TGCGCCAGCAGCGGGTCAGTTACAATGAACACTGAAGCTTTCTTT. This encodes CASSGSVTMNTEAFF. V and J are TRBV5-1 and TRBJ1-1, with unresolved D. Germline loops: CDR1 SGHRS, CDR2 YFSETQ. V was shortened by 4 bases and J by 0 bases, with 13 bases between the two germline ends. The CDR3 runs to 15 residues.

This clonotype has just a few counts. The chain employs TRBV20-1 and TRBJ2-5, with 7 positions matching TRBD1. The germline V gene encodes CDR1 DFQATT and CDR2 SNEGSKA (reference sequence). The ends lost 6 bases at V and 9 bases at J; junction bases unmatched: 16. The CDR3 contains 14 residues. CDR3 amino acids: CSAPTQGVGWAQYF. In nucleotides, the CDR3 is TGCAGTGCCCCAACCCAGGGGGTCGGGTGGGCCCAGTACTTC.

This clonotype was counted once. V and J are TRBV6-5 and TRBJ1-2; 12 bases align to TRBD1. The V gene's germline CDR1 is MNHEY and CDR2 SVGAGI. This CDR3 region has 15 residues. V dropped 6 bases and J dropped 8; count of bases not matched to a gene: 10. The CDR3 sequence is CASRRTGTGGEGYTF. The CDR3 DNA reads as TGTGCCAGCAGACGTACCGGGACAGGGGGCGAGGGCTACACCTTC.

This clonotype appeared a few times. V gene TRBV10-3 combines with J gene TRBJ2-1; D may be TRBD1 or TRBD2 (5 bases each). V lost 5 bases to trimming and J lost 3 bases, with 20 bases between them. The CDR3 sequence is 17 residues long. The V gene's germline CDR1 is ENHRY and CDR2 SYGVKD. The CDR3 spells CAISSHGTANNYNEQFF. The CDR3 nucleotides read TGTGCCATCAGTTCCCACGGGACCGCTAATAACTACAATGAGCAGTTCTTC.

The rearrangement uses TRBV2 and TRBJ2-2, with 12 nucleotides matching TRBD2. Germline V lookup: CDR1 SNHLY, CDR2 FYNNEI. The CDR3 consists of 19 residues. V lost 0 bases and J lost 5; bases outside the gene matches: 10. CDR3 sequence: CASSEARASGGAVTGELFF. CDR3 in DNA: TGTGCCAGCAGTGAAGCGCGAGCTAGCGGGGGGGCCGTGACCGGGGAGCTGTTTTTT.

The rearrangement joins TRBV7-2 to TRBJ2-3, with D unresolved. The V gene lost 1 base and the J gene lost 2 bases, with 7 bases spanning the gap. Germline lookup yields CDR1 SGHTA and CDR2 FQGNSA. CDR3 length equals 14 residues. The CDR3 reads CASSLVAVTDTQYF. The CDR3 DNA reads TGTGCCAGCAGCTTAGTTGCAGTCACAGATACGCAGTATTTT. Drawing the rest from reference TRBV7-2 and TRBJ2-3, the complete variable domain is GAGVSQSPSNKVTEKGKDVELRCDPISGHTALYWYRQSLGQGLEFLIYFQGNSAPDKSGLPSDRFSAERTGGSVSTLTIQRTQQEDSAVYLCASSLVAVTDTQYFGPGTRLTVL.

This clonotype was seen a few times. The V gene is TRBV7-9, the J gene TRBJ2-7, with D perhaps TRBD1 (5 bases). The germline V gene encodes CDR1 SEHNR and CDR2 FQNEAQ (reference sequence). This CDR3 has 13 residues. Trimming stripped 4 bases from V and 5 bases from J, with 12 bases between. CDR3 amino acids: CASSSQALNEQYF. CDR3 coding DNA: TGTGCCAGCAGCTCACAGGCCCTTAACGAGCAGTACTTC.

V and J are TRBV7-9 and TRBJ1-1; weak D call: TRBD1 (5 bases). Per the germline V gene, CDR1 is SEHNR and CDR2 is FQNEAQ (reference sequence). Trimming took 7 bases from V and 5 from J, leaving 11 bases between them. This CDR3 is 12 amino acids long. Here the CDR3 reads CASKVRETEAFF. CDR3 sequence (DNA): TGTGCCAGCAAGGTCAGGGAGACTGAAGCTTTCTTT.

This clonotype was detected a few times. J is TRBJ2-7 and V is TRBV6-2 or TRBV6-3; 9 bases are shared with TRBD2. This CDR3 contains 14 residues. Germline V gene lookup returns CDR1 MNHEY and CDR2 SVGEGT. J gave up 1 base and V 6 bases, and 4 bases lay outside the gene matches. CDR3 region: CASRVAGASYEQYF. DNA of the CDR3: TGTGCCAGCAGGGTAGCGGGGGCTTCCTACGAGCAGTACTTC.

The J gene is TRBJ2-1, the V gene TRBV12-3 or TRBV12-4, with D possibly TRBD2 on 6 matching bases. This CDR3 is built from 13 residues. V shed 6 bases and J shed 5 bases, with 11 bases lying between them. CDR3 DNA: TGTGCCAGCAGGTCCGGGAGCAACAATGAGCAGTTCTTC. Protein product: CASRSGSNNEQFF.

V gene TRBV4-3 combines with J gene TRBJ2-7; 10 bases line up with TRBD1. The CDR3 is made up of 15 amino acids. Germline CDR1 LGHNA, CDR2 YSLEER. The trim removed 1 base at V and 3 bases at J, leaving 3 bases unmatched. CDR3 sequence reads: CASSQGGDRGYEQYF. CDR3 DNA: TGCGCCAGCAGCCAAGGTGGGGACAGGGGCTACGAGCAGTACTTC.